The entry that follows covers one T cell receptor beta chain sequence. CDR3 length equals 15 residues. Trimming at V came to 6 bases and at J to 0 bases, leaving 10 bases not matched to a gene. The germline CDR1 and CDR2 sequences are SQVTM and ANQGSEA. This entry comes from a study of blood T cell repertoires in COVID-19. Study-level information: Specimens from acute and convalescent COVID-19 originated in the United States, Italy and Spain. Nucleic acid was either cDNA or gDNA, and it came from T cells, B-cell-depleted T cells, or PBMCs.

Original handling: Reference gene primers were amplified, and this amplification served to estimate nucleated cell counts. Clones were sequenced by immunoSEQ multiplex PCR, and TCRdb holds only the in-frame ones, with some missing. V and J calls and clone size follow that table, whereas D and trimming were derived from the DNA. The table has several thousand clones, approximately 90% seen once. The receptor's source is a human donor with active COVID-19. The donor label of this sample is uncertain. This chain uses TRBV29-1 with TRBJ1-2; 7 positions agree with TRBD1. The sequencing sample was made of peripheral blood. CDR3 protein: CSVVLQGTANYGYTF. DNA of the CDR3: TGCAGCGTAGTCCTACAGGGGACAGCTAACTATGGCTACACCTTC.